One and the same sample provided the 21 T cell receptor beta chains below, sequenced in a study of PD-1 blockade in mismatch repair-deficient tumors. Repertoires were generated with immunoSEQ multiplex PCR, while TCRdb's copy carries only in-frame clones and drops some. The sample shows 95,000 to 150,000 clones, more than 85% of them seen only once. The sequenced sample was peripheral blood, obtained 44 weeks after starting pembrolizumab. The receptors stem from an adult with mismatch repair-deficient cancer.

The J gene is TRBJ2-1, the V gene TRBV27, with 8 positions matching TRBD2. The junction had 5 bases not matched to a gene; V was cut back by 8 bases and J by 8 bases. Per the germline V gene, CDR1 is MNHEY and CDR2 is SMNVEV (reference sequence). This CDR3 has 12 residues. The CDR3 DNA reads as TGTGCCAGCTCCCGCGGGAGGCATGAGCAGTTCTTC. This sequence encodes CASSRGRHEQFF.

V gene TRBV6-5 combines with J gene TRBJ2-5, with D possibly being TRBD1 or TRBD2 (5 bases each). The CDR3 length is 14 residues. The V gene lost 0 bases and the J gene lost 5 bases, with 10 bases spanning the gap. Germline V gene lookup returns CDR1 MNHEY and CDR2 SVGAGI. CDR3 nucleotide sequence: TGTGCCAGCAGTTACTCGAGGGGCGGGGAGACCCAGTACTTC. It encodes CASSYSRGGETQYF.

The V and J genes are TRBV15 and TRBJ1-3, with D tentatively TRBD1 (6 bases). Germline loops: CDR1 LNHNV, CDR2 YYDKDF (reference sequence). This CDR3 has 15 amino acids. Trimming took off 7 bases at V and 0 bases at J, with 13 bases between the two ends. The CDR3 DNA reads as TGTGCCACCACCACTACAGGGAGCTCTGGAAACACCATATATTTT. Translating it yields CATTTTGSSGNTIYF.

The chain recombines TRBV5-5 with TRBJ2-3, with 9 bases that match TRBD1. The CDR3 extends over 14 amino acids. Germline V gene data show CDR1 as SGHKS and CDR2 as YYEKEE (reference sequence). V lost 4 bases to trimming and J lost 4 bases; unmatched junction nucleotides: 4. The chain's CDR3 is CASSRGTGPDTQYF. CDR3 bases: TGTGCCAGCAGCCGCGGGACAGGGCCAGATACGCAGTATTTT.

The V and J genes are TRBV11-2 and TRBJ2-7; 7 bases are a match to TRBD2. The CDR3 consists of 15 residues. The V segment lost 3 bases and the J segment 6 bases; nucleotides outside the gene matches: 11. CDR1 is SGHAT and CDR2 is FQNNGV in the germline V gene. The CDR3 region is CASSFQTGTNLEQYF. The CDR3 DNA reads TGTGCCAGCAGCTTCCAAACCGGGACTAACCTCGAGCAGTACTTC.

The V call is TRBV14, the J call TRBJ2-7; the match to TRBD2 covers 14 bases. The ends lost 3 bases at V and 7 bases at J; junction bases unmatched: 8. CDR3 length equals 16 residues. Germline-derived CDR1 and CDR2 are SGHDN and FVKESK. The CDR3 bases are TGTGCCAGCAGCCAGAGGACTAGCGGGAGGTTGGGGGAGCAGTACTTC. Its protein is CASSQRTSGRLGEQYF.

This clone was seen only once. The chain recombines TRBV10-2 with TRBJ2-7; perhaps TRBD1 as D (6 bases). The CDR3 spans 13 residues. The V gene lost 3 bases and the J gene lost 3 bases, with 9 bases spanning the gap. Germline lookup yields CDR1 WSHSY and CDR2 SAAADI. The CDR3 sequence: CASSESGDYEQYF. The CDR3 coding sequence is TGCGCCAGCAGTGAATCAGGGGACTACGAGCAGTACTTC.

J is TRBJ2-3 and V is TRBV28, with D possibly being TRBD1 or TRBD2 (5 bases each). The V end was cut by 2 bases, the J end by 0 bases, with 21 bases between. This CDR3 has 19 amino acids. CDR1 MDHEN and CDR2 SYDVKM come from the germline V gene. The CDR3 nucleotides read TGTGCCAGCAGTTTACGAGGCGCTGGGTGGGGGTATAGCACAGATACGCAGTATTTT. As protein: CASSLRGAGWGYSTDTQYF.

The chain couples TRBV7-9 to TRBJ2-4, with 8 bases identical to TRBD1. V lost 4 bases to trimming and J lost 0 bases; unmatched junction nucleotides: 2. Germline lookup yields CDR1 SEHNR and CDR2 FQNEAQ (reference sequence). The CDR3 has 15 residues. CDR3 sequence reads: CASSSDRGAKNIQYF. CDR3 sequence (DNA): TGTGCCAGCAGCTCTGACAGGGGAGCCAAAAACATTCAGTACTTC.

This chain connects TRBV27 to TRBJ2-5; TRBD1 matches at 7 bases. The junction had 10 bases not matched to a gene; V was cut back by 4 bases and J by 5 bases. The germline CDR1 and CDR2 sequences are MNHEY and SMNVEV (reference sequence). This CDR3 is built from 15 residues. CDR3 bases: TGTGCCAGCAGTTCGGGGACAGCTAGGGGGGAGACCCAGTACTTC. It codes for CASSSGTARGETQYF.

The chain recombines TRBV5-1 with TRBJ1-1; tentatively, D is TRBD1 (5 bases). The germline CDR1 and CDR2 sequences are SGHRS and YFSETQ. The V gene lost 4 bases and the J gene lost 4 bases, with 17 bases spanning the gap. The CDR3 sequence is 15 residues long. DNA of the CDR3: TGCGCCAGCAGCCTCACCTACCAGGGACCCACTGAAGCTTTCTTT. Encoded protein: CASSLTYQGPTEAFF.

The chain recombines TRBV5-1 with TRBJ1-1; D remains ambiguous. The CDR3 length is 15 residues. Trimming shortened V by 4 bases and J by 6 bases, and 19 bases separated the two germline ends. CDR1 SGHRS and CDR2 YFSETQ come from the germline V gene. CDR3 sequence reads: CASSPSGRDGAEAFF. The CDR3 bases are TGCGCCAGCAGCCCTTCTGGCAGAGACGGGGCTGAAGCTTTCTTT.

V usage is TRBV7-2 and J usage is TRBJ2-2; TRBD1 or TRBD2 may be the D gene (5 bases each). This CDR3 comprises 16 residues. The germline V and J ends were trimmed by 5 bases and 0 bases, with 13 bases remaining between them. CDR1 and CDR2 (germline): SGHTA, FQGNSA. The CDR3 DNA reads TGTGCCAGCAGCCCAATGGGACCCCCGAACACCGGGGAGCTGTTTTTT. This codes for CASSPMGPPNTGELFF.

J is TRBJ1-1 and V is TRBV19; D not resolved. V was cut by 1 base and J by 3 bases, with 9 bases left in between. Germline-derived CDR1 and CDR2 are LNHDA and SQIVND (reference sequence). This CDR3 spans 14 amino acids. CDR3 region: CASSIGGYDTEAFF. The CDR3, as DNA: TGTGCCAGTAGTATAGGCGGATACGACACTGAAGCTTTCTTT. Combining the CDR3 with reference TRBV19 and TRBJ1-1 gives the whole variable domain DGGITQSPKYLFRKEGQNVTLSCEQNLNHDAMYWYRQDPGQGLRLIYYSQIVNDFQKGDIAEGYSVSREKKESFPLTVTSAQKNPTAFYLCASSIGGYDTEAFFGQGTRLTVV.

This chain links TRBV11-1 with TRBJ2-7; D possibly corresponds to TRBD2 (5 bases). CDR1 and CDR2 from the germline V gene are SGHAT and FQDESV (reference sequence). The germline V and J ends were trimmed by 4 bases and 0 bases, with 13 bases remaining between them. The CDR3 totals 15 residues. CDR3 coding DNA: TGTGCCAGCAGCTCCCGGGGTCAGTTCTCCTACGAGCAGTACTTC. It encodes CASSSRGQFSYEQYF.

CDR3 bases: TGTGCCAGCAGTTTGAGGGGGCCCAGCACTGAAGCTTTCTTT. Protein product: CASSLRGPSTEAFF. The chain couples TRBV28 to TRBJ1-1; TRBD1 matches 7 bases. The V gene's germline CDR1 is MDHEN and CDR2 SYDVKM. This CDR3 comprises 14 residues. J gave up 4 bases and V 3 bases, and 5 bases lay outside the gene matches.

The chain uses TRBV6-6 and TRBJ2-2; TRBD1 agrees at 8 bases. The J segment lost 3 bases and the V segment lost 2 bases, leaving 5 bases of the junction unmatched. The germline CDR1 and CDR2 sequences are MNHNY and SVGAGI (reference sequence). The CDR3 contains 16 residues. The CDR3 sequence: CASSYGQGDDTGELFF. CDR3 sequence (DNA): TGTGCCAGCAGTTACGGACAGGGAGACGACACCGGGGAGCTGTTTTTT.

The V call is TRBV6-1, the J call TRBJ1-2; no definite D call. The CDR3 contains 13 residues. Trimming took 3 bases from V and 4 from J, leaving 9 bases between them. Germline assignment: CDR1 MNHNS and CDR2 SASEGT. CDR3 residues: CASSDRTAYGYTF. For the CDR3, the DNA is TGTGCCAGCAGTGACAGGACGGCCTATGGCTACACCTTC.

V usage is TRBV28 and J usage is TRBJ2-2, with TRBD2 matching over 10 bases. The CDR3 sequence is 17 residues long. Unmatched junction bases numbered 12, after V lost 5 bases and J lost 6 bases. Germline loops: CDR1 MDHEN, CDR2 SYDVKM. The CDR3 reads CASSPLAGVKVAGELFF. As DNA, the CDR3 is TGTGCCAGCAGTCCTCTAGCGGGGGTTAAGGTCGCCGGGGAGCTGTTTTTT.

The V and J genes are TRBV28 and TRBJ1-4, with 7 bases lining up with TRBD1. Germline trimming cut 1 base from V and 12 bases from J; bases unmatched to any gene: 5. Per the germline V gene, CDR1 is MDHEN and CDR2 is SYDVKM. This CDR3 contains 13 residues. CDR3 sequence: CASSLLRGRQLFF. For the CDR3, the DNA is TGTGCCAGCAGTTTATTGAGGGGGCGTCAACTGTTTTTT.

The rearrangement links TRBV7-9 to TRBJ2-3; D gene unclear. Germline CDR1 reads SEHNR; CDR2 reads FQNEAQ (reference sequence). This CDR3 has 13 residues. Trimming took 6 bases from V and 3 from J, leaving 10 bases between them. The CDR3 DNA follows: TGTGCCAGCAGTTATGACTGGACAGATACGCAGTATTTT. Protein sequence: CASSYDWTDTQYF.